The 7 T cell receptor beta chains below were found in one sample sequenced in a study of cytomegalovirus exposure and HLA in healthy donors. The PCR used 60 Vbeta and 13 Jbeta primers. TCRdb's copy holds only in-frame clones and misses some; the assay was immunoSEQ multiplex PCR. This sample has 160,000 or so clones; about 72% occur once, and the top ten carry more than 1.4%. Sequenced: PBMCs. The receptors here all came from a male donor in good health and CMV-seronegative.

The rearrangement links TRBV4-2 to TRBJ2-7, with D uncertain. Germline V gene lookup returns CDR1 LGHNA and CDR2 YNFKEQ. V shed 4 bases and J shed 5 bases, with 9 bases lying between them. The CDR3 runs 12 residues. The CDR3 coding sequence is TGTGCCAGCAGCCCCTCCCGGGACGAGCAGTACTTC. Its protein product is CASSPSRDEQYF.

This chain links TRBV5-6 with TRBJ2-5, with a tentative D call TRBD2 (5 bases). Trimming took off 4 bases at V and 6 bases at J, with 13 bases between the two ends. This CDR3 region has 13 residues. Germline values: CDR1 SGHDT, CDR2 YYEEEE. The CDR3 DNA sequence: TGTGCCAGCAGCCCTAGAGGAGGAAAGACCCAGTACTTC. It translates to CASSPRGGKTQYF.

The table lists this clone with a count of one. This chain links TRBV7-9 with TRBJ1-2; D uncertain. Trimming took off 6 bases at V and 4 bases at J, with 15 bases between the two ends. Germline V gene lookup returns CDR1 SEHNR and CDR2 FQNEAQ (reference sequence). The CDR3 is 14 amino acids. CDR3 residues: CASSPSLGIYGYTF. The DNA of the CDR3 is TGTGCCAGCAGTCCTAGCCTAGGGATCTATGGCTACACCTTC.

The chain recombines TRBV7-2 with TRBJ1-2; D ambiguous. V shed 2 bases and J shed 8 bases, with 12 bases lying between them. Germline assignment: CDR1 SGHTA and CDR2 FQGNSA. The CDR3 totals 13 residues. The CDR3 DNA reads TGTGCCAGCAGCTTACCCGACGGCGGGGGCTACACCTTC. It codes for CASSLPDGGGYTF. Drawing the rest from reference TRBV7-2 and TRBJ1-2, the complete variable domain is GAGVSQSPSNKVTEKGKDVELRCDPISGHTALYWYRQSLGQGLEFLIYFQGNSAPDKSGLPSDRFSAERTGGSVSTLTIQRTQQEDSAVYLCASSLPDGGGYTFGSGTRLTVV.

The chain couples TRBV7-2 to TRBJ2-1; no reliable D call. CDR3 size: 12 residues. Trimming cost V 3 bases and J 9 bases, with 9 bases left between them. Germline-derived CDR1 and CDR2 are SGHTA and FQGNSA. CDR3 in DNA: TGTGCCAGCAGCTTTAGTGATCGTGAGCAGTTCTTC. Its translation is CASSFSDREQFF.

The CDR3 bases are TGCGCCAGCAGCTTGGGACAGGGGATGAACTATGGCTACACCTTC. It translates to CASSLGQGMNYGYTF. The chain joins TRBV5-1 to TRBJ1-2, with 8 bases that match TRBD1. In germline, CDR1 is SGHRS, CDR2 YFSETQ. The length of the CDR3 is 15 residues. The ends lost 0 bases at V and 2 bases at J; junction bases unmatched: 3.

The J gene is TRBJ2-7, the V gene TRBV2, with a possible D match to TRBD2 (6 bases). The V gene lost 7 bases and the J gene lost 2 bases, with 18 bases spanning the gap. The CDR3 runs to 15 residues. The germline V gene encodes CDR1 SNHLY and CDR2 FYNNEI. The CDR3 protein is CASTLGGGDTYEQYF. The CDR3 coding sequence is TGTGCCAGCACCCTAGGTGGAGGGGATACCTACGAGCAGTACTTC. Variable domain in full (rest from reference TRBV2 and TRBJ2-7): EPEVTQTPSHQVTQMGQEVILRCVPISNHLYFYWYRQILGQKVEFLVSFYNNEISEKSEIFDDQFSVERPDGSNFTLKIRSTKLEDSAMYFCASTLGGGDTYEQYFGPGTRLTVT.